The clone carrying this T cell receptor (beta chain) was counted ten times or more. Its antigen remains unidentified. Each CDR3 protein is one row after TCRdb ran MiXCR on the 5' RACE reads. Altogether about 77,000 distinct CDR3 sequences are present, about 9% being singletons, with the ten largest covering about 1.7%. V gave up 8 bases and J gave up 4 bases; unmatched junction bases: 8. This CDR3 spans 16 amino acids. Germline assignment: CDR1 SQVTM and CDR2 ANQGSEA. The sample is drawn from a study of neurological immune-mediated disorders. Broader study findings: Patients with HTLV-1-associated myelopathy showed the most TCR clonal expansion. Those with multiple sclerosis showed the least, falling below healthy controls. Private repertoires in all groups were suggested by the absence of shared CDR3 amino acid sequences among expanded clones across subjects.

The specimen sequenced was PBMCs. This TCR was sampled from a man over 45 in good health. The rearrangement uses TRBV29-1 and TRBJ2-1, with TRBD2 matching 16 bases. The CDR3 nucleotides are TGCAGCTCCCAAGGGACTAGCGGGGGGGTATACAATGAGCAGTTCTTC. Its protein product is CSSQGTSGGVYNEQFF.